These T cell receptor beta chains were read from a single sample in a study of blood T cell repertoires in COVID-19. The assay was immunoSEQ multiplex PCR, and TCRdb's table has in-frame clones only and misses some. The sample carries 55,000 to 65,000 clones, 79% recorded once. Sequenced: peripheral blood. These receptor sequences come from a man aged 55 to 70 with acute or convalescent COVID-19. Each CDR3 is given with its conserved first and last residue. Each record gives: clone size, J gene, D gene, V gene, CDR3 protein, CDR3 DNA. The D gene is left open where the match is weak. The size field is filled for only some rows; it gives once, few, many or a size class.

few | TRBJ2-3 | TRBD2 | TRBV5-1 | CASSPSAGGGVTDTQYF | TGCGCCAGCAGCCCTTCAGCGGGAGGGGGAGTTACAGATACGCAGTATTTT
- | TRBJ2-2 | TRBD2 | TRBV5-1 | CASCALAGGGGELFF | TGCGCCAGCTGCGCACTGGCGGGGGGCGGCGGGGAGCTGTTTTTT
- | TRBJ1-2 | TRBD1 | TRBV19 | CASSISIFGGDRNGYTF | TGTGCCAGTAGTATTAGCATCTTCGGCGGGGACAGAAATGGCTACACCTTC
- | TRBJ1-6 | - | TRBV12-5 | CASGLVQWSRAKNSPLHF | TGTGCTAGTGGTTTGGTACAATGGAGCAGGGCTAAAAATTCACCCCTCCACTTT
medium-sized | TRBJ1-1 | - | TRBV6-5 | CASRGTGGAFF | TGTGCCAGCAGGGGGACCGGGGGAGCTTTCTTT
- | TRBJ2-3 | - | TRBV27 | CASSFSSSTDTQYF | TGTGCCAGCAGTTTTTCTTCTAGCACAGATACGCAGTATTTT
- | TRBJ1-2 | - | TRBV7-9 | CASSLGTDPNYGYTF | TGTGCCAGCAGCTTAGGGACAGACCCTAACTATGGCTACACCTTC
few | TRBJ2-5 | TRBD2 | TRBV5-1 | CASSLGLADKETQYF | TGCGCCAGCAGCTTGGGACTAGCGGACAAAGAGACCCAGTACTTC
- | TRBJ1-2 | - | TRBV19 | CASSPRGGAIVYGYTF | TGTGCCAGTAGTCCTCGGGGGGGGGCCATTGTTTATGGCTACACCTTC
- | TRBJ1-1 | TRBD1 | TRBV12-3/TRBV12-4 | CASSQTGYAFF | TGTGCCAGCAGCCAGACAGGGTATGCTTTCTTT
- | TRBJ2-5 | - | TRBV30 | CAWGPHGYGGAETQYF | TGTGCCTGGGGCCCTCATGGATACGGCGGGGCAGAGACCCAGTACTTC
- | TRBJ1-2 | TRBD1 | TRBV24-1 | CATSDFEGAGGYTF | TGTGCCACCAGTGATTTCGAGGGGGCGGGTGGCTACACCTTC
- | TRBJ2-7 | TRBD1 | TRBV27 | CASSLKGGGIRNSYEQYF | TGTGCCAGCAGTTTAAAAGGGGGCGGAATAAGAAACTCCTACGAGCAGTACTTC
- | TRBJ2-3 | - | TRBV5-1 | CASSSALRDTQYF | TGCGCCAGCAGCTCCGCCCTACGAGATACGCAGTATTTT
- | TRBJ2-5 | TRBD1 | TRBV6-5 | CATRDSPETQYF | TGTGCCACCAGGGACAGTCCAGAGACCCAGTACTTC
- | TRBJ2-5 | TRBD1 | TRBV15 | CATKRRGIGETQYF | TGTGCCACCAAACGCAGGGGGATCGGGGAGACCCAGTACTTC
- | TRBJ1-1 | - | TRBV30 | CVLNPLLENTEAFF | TGTGTACTAAACCCATTATTGGAAAACACTGAAGCTTTCTTT
- | TRBJ2-1 | - | TRBV7-8 | CASSLAESTSYNEQFF | TGTGCCAGCAGCTTAGCGGAGAGCACCTCCTACAATGAGCAGTTCTTC
once | TRBJ2-1 | - | TRBV5-1 | CASSTAGGQYNEQFF | TGCGCCAGCAGCACTGCAGGGGGGCAATACAATGAGCAGTTCTTC
- | TRBJ1-1 | - | TRBV12-5 | CASGLVVGLGTEAFF | TGTGCTAGTGGTTTGGTAGTGGGCCTGGGCACTGAAGCTTTCTTT
- | TRBJ2-2 | - | TRBV5-5 | CASSPSQGIVTGELFF | TGTGCCAGCAGCCCCTCCCAGGGAATTGTCACCGGGGAGCTGTTTTTT
few | TRBJ2-5 | TRBD2 | TRBV2 | CASGGGEPYF | TGTGCCAGCGGTGGGGGGGAGCCGTACTTC
few | TRBJ2-7 | TRBD1 | TRBV2 | CASSGTGRYEQYF | TGTGCCTCTTCCGGGACAGGGAGGTACGAGCAGTACTTC
- | TRBJ1-5 | TRBD1 | TRBV19 | CASSIDRDRGNQPQHF | TGTGCCAGTAGTATAGACCGGGACAGGGGTAACCAGCCCCAGCATTTT
- | TRBJ2-5 | - | TRBV6-5 | CASSSPNRIETQYF | TGTGCCAGCAGTTCCCCGAACAGGATTGAGACCCAGTACTTC
once | TRBJ2-2 | - | TRBV28 | CASSLLGITGELFF | TGTGCCAGCAGTTTACTAGGAATCACCGGGGAGCTGTTTTTT
- | TRBJ2-5 | TRBD1 | TRBV5-1 | CASSLGQGFEETQYF | TGCGCCAGCAGCCTGGGACAGGGGTTCGAAGAGACCCAGTACTTC
few | TRBJ1-6 | TRBD1 | TRBV30 | CAWAGTGNSPLHF | TGTGCCTGGGCCGGGACAGGGAATTCACCCCTCCACTTT
- | TRBJ1-2 | - | TRBV24-1 | CATSDSGAQAVGYTF | TGTGCCACCAGTGATTCTGGCGCACAGGCTGTAGGCTACACCTTC
- | TRBJ1-5 | TRBD1 | TRBV11-2 | CASSRTGGVNQPQHF | TGTGCCAGCAGCCGCACAGGGGGCGTCAATCAGCCCCAGCATTTT
- | TRBJ1-1 | - | TRBV15 | CATLSRAEEAFF | TGTGCCACTTTATCTCGAGCCGAAGAAGCTTTCTTT
few | TRBJ1-2 | - | TRBV28 | CATAPGFNYGYTF | TGTGCCACCGCTCCGGGTTTTAATTATGGCTACACCTTC
- | TRBJ2-7 | - | TRBV11-3 | CASSADTASFYEQYF | TGTGCCAGCAGCGCTGATACAGCCTCCTTCTACGAGCAGTACTTC
- | TRBJ1-4 | TRBD1 | TRBV14 | CASSPSYRGTNEKLFF | TGTGCCAGCAGCCCCTCCTACAGGGGAACTAATGAAAAACTGTTTTTT
- | TRBJ1-4 | TRBD1 | TRBV30 | CAWSVSRTGRNEKLFF | TGTGCCTGGAGTGTTTCTCGGACAGGCAGAAATGAAAAACTGTTTTTT
many | TRBJ1-4 | TRBD1 | TRBV11-2 | CASRSIRDRGQKLFF | TGTGCCAGCAGGTCTATCCGGGACAGGGGTCAAAAACTGTTTTTT
- | TRBJ1-4 | - | TRBV21-1 | CASIFGHPNEKLFF | TGTGCCAGCATCTTCGGACACCCGAATGAAAAACTGTTTTTT
- | TRBJ2-7 | TRBD1 | TRBV11-2 | CASSLNGQEYEQYF | TGTGCCAGCAGCTTAAACGGACAGGAATACGAGCAGTACTTC
- | TRBJ2-1 | TRBD2 | TRBV18 | CASSPQAGTSNNEQFF | TGTGCCAGCTCACCACAAGCCGGGACTAGTAACAATGAGCAGTTCTTC
- | TRBJ2-5 | TRBD1 | TRBV2 | CASTDGQGKTQYF | TGTGCCAGCACTGACGGACAGGGGAAGACCCAGTACTTC
- | TRBJ2-7 | - | TRBV29-1 | CSVSGRLDEQYF | TGCAGCGTTTCCGGCAGGTTAGACGAGCAGTACTTC
- | TRBJ1-2 | - | TRBV4-2 | CASSQQESFGYTF | TGTGCCAGCAGCCAACAGGAATCCTTTGGCTACACCTTC
- | TRBJ1-2 | TRBD1 | TRBV7-9 | CASSYGTGDVGYTF | TGTGCCAGCAGCTATGGGACAGGGGACGTCGGCTACACCTTC
- | TRBJ2-6 | - | TRBV10-3 | CASGDSGANVLTF | TGTGCCTCGGGAGACTCTGGGGCCAACGTCCTGACTTTC
- | TRBJ1-6 | TRBD1 | TRBV10-3 | CAISESRTGVGNSPLHF | TGTGCCATCAGTGAGTCGAGGACAGGGGTTGGTAATTCACCCCTCCACTTT
- | TRBJ2-4 | - | TRBV21-1 | CASSTGTGDF | TGTGCCAGCAGCACTGGGACAGGGGACTTC
- | TRBJ1-1 | TRBD1 | TRBV5-1 | CASSLAAQGGNTEAFF | TGCGCCAGCAGCTTGGCCGCCCAGGGGGGGAACACTGAAGCTTTCTTT
- | TRBJ1-2 | - | TRBV27 | CASRDSYGYTF | TGTGCCAGCAGGGACAGCTATGGCTACACCTTC
- | TRBJ2-5 | - | TRBV6-5 | CASSFLQGSRTQYF | TGTGCCAGCAGTTTTCTACAGGGTAGTCGGACCCAGTACTTC
- | TRBJ1-1 | - | TRBV5-1 | CASSSGVPNTEAFF | TGCGCCAGCAGCTCAGGGGTCCCGAACACTGAAGCTTTCTTT
- | TRBJ2-2 | - | TRBV6-1 | CAIKQGGTGELFF | TGTGCCATCAAACAGGGCGGGACCGGGGAGCTGTTTTTT
- | TRBJ1-2 | TRBD1 | TRBV5-4 | CASSTSGTESYGYTF | TGTGCCAGCAGCACCTCCGGGACAGAGAGCTATGGCTACACCTTC
- | TRBJ1-6 | - | TRBV18 | CASSPRSSYNSPLHF | TGTGCCAGCTCACCGAGGAGCTCCTATAATTCACCCCTCCACTTT
- | TRBJ1-2 | TRBD1 | TRBV29-1 | CSVAPQGTSAGYTF | TGCAGCGTAGCCCCACAGGGGACTTCTGCGGGCTACACCTTC
- | TRBJ1-6 | - | TRBV19 | CASRREMSSYNSPLHF | TGTGCCAGTAGAAGAGAGATGAGCTCCTATAATTCACCCCTCCACTTT